This TCR beta chain was profiled in a study of cytomegalovirus exposure and HLA in healthy donors. Study-wide background: Early release data held tens of millions of unique TCRs from HLA-typed donors. Regarding the study as a whole: The dataset shows that most TCR sequences were rare, while some public TCRs occurred in many donors. The study labeled 150 to 200 TCR beta chains cytomegalovirus-associated. A likely sequencing artifact accounted for one observed cluster of highly shared sequence variants.

CDR3 length equals 16 residues. From germline, CDR1 is SGHNT and CDR2 YYREEE (reference sequence). The ends were cut back, 4 bases at V and 4 bases at J, with 18 bases in the middle. The PCR was carried out with 60 Vbeta primers and 13 Jbeta primers. The table came from immunoSEQ multiplex PCR; TCRdb's copy has only in-frame clones and leaves some out. Of about 200,000 clones listed, around 73% are singletons. In this sample, this clone turned up once. Its specificity is not known. The clonotype comes from a woman aged 25 to 39 in good health and CMV-seronegative. The J gene is TRBJ2-4, the V gene TRBV5-4, with D possibly TRBD1 on 6 matching bases. What was sequenced was PBMCs. CDR3 region: CASSAQIGQPKNIQYF. CDR3 bases: TGTGCCAGCAGCGCTCAGATTGGACAGCCTAAAAACATTCAGTACTTC.